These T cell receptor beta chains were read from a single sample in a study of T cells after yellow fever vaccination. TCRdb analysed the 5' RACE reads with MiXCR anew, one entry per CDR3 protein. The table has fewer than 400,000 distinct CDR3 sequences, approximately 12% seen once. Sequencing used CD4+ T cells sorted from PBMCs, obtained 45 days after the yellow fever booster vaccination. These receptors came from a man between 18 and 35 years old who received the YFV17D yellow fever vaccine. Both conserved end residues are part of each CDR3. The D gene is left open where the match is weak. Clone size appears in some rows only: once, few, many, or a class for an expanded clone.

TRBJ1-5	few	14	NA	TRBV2	TGTGCCAGCAAATTGGGAAATAGCAATCAGCCCCAGCATTTT	CASKLGNSNQPQHF
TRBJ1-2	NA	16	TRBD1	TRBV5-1	TGCGCCAGCAGCTTCTCAGAATCCGGGACAGGGGAAGGCTACACCTTC	CASSFSESGTGEGYTF
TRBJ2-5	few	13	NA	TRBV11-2	TGTGCCAGCAGTATAGGCGAGGCGGAGACCCAGTACTTC	CASSIGEAETQYF
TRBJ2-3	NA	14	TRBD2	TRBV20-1	TGCAGTTCACTAGCGGGGGATAGCACAGATACGCAGTATTTT	CSSLAGDSTDTQYF
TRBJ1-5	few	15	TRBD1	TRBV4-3	TGCGCCAGCAGCCAAGGCAGGGGGCGCAATCAGCCCCAGCATTTT	CASSQGRGRNQPQHF
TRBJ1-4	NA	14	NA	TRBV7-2	TGTGCCAGCAGCTTAGACGGTAGTAATGAAAAACTGTTTTTT	CASSLDGSNEKLFF
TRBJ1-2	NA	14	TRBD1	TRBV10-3	TGTGCCATCAGTCAAACACAGGGGAACTATGGCTACACCTTC	CAISQTQGNYGYTF
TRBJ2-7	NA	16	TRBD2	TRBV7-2	TGTGCCAGCAGCTTGAGGTCGGGGGGGAGCTCCTACGAGCAGTACTTC	CASSLRSGGSSYEQYF
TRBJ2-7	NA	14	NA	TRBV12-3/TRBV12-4	TGTGCCAGCAGTCCACTAGGGGGAAACTACGAGCAGTACTTC	CASSPLGGNYEQYF
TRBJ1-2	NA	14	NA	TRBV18	TGTGCCAGCTCACCACCGACGGCGATCTATGGCTACACCTTC	CASSPPTAIYGYTF
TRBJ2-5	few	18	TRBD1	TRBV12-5	TGTGCTAGTGGTTTGGCTCGGACAGGGGTTATGGAGGGAGAGACCCAGTACTTC	CASGLARTGVMEGETQYF
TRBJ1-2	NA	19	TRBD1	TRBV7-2	TGTGCCAGCAGCTTAAGGATGGGGACAGGGGCCCCATCGCGCTATGGCTACACCTTC	CASSLRMGTGAPSRYGYTF
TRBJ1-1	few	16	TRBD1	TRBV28	TGTGCCAGCGGGAGGACAGGGAGAGGAATCGGCACTGAAGCTTTCTTT	CASGRTGRGIGTEAFF
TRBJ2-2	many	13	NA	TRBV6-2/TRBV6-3	TGTGCCAGCAGAGCCCAAAACACCGGGGAGCTGTTTTTT	CASRAQNTGELFF
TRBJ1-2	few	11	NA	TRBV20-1	TGCAGTGCTAGAAAGGTGCGCGGCTACACCTTC	CSARKVRGYTF
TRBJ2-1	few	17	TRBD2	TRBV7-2	TGTGCCAGCAGCTTAGGGATACTAGCGGGGGGGCTCCATGAGCAGTTCTTC	CASSLGILAGGLHEQFF
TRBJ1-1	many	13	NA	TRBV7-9	TGTGCCAGCAGCTTAGGAGACGGGATTGAAGCTTTCTTT	CASSLGDGIEAFF
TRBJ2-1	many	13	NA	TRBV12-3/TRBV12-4	TGCGCCAGCAGCTTGAACAGCTACAATGAGCAGTTCTTC	CASSLNSYNEQFF
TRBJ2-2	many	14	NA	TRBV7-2	TGTGCCAGCAGGCGGTTTGGGGACACCGGGGAGCTGTTTTTT	CASRRFGDTGELFF
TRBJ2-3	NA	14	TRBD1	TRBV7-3	TGTGCCAGCAGCTTGGACAGGTTCACAGATACGCAGTATTTT	CASSLDRFTDTQYF
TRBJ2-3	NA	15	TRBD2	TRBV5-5	TGTGCCAGCAGCTTGACCCGGGAGGGGGGAGATACGCAGTATTTT	CASSLTREGGDTQYF
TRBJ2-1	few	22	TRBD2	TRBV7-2	TGTGCCAGCAGCCGACCTACGAGGGAGAGCGGGGGGGCCTTTTTAGTATCGGATGAGCAGTTCTTC	CASSRPTRESGGAFLVSDEQFF
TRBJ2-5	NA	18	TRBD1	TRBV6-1	TGTGCCAGCAGTGAAACGAGGGGGCTAGCAGCCTACCAAGAGACCCAGTACTTC	CASSETRGLAAYQETQYF
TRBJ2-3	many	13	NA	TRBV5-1	TGCGCCAGCAGCTCTCTAGGCCCAGATACGCAGTATTTT	CASSSLGPDTQYF
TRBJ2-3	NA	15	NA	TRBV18	TGTGCCAGCTCACCACAGCCGGGACCCACAGATACGCAGTATTTT	CASSPQPGPTDTQYF
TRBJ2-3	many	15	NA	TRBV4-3	TGCGCCAGCAGCCACCCGGACGGGGAATCCGATACGCAGTATTTT	CASSHPDGESDTQYF
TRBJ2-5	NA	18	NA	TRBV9	TGTGCCAGCAGCGTGGGGGGTTTCACGACGTCGTACGGAGAGACCCAGTACTTC	CASSVGGFTTSYGETQYF
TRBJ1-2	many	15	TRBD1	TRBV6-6	TGTGCCAGCAGTGCAGGGACAGGGGGCATCTATGGCTACACCTTC	CASSAGTGGIYGYTF
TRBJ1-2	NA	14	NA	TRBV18	TGTGCCAGCTCACCAAGGGCTCTGGGGTATGGCTACACCTTC	CASSPRALGYGYTF
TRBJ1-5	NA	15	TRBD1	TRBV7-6	TGTGCCAGCAGCTGGGGGGACAGGGGGGGTCAGCCCCAGCATTTT	CASSWGDRGGQPQHF
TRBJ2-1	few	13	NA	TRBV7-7	TGTGCCAGCAGCCCAGGAGGGTACAATGAGCAGTTCTTC	CASSPGGYNEQFF
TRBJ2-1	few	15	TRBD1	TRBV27	TGTGCCAGCAGTTTATCGGACAGGGGATACAATGAGCAGTTCTTC	CASSLSDRGYNEQFF
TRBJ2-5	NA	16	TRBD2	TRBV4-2	TGTGCCAGCAGCCAAGCGAGCGGGGGGGCGGCGGAGACCCAGTACTTC	CASSQASGGAAETQYF
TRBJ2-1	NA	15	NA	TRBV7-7	TGTGCTAGCAGCTCAGGAATAGGGCACAGTAATGAGCAGTTCTTC	CASSSGIGHSNEQFF
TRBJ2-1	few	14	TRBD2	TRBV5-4	TGTGCCAGCAGCCCCACTAGCGGCCACAATGAGCAGTTCTTC	CASSPTSGHNEQFF
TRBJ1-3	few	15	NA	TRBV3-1	TGTGCCAGCAGCCAAGGGCCGGGGGAAGGAAACACCATATATTTT	CASSQGPGEGNTIYF
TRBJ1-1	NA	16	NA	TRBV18	TGTGCCAGCTCTAGGCTCTTAGACCCTGGAAACACTGAAGCTTTCTTT	CASSRLLDPGNTEAFF
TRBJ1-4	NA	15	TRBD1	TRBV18	TGTGCCAGCTCATCAGGGACAGGCGTTAATGAAAAACTGTTTTTT	CASSSGTGVNEKLFF
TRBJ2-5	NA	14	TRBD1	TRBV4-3	TGCGCCAGCAGCCCTACGGGACAGAAAGAGACCCAGTACTTC	CASSPTGQKETQYF
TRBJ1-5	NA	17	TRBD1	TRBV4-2	TGTGCCAGCAGCCATCCCGGACAGGGAAAGCAGGATCAGCCCCAGCATTTT	CASSHPGQGKQDQPQHF
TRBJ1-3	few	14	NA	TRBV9	TGTGCCAGCAGCGTTGAGGGGGCTGGAAACACCATATATTTT	CASSVEGAGNTIYF
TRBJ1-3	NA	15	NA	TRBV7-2	TGTGCCAGCAGCACCTTCCAGGGGATGGGATCCACCATATATTTT	CASSTFQGMGSTIYF
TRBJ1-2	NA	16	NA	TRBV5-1	TGCGCCAGCAGCTTGGACGCAGGGGTCCCTGGTAGTGGCTACACCTTC	CASSLDAGVPGSGYTF
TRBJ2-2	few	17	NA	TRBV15	TGTGCCACCAGCAGAGATCCGGGATGGATGTTCACCGGGGAGCTGTTTTTT	CATSRDPGWMFTGELFF
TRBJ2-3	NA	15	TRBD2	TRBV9	TGTGCCAGCAGCGCCCGGGACTACCCCTCTTTGGCGCAGTATTTT	CASSARDYPSLAQYF
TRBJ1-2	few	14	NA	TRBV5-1	TGCGCCAGCAGCTCGGGGGGCGCGAGCTATGGCTACACCTTC	CASSSGGASYGYTF
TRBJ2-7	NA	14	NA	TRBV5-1	TGCGCCAGCACCCCGTCCGGGGGCGTAAACGAGCAGTACTTC	CASTPSGGVNEQYF
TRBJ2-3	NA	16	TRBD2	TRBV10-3	TGTGCCATCAGTGGGACTAGCGGGGTGGGAACAGATACGCAGTATTTT	CAISGTSGVGTDTQYF